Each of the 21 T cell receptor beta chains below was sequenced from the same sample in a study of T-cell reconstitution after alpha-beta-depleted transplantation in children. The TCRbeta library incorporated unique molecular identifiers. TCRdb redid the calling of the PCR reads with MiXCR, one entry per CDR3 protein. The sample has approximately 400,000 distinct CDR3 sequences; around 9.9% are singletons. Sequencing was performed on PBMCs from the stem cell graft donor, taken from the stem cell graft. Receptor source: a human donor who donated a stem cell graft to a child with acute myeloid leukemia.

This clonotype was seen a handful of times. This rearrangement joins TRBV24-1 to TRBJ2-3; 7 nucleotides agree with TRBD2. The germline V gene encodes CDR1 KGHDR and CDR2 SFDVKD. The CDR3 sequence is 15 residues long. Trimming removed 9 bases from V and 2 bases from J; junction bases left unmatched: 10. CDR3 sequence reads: CATSKGGSVTDTQYF. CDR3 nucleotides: TGTGCCACCTCTAAGGGCGGGAGCGTCACAGATACGCAGTATTTT.

This CDR3 is CATSREAGELFF. CDR3 sequence (DNA): TGTGCCACCAGCAGGGAAGCCGGGGAGCTGTTTTTT. The rearrangement joins TRBV15 to TRBJ2-2; unclear D gene. V lost 3 bases, J lost 6 bases, and 5 bases lay in between. The germline CDR1 and CDR2 sequences are LNHNV and YYDKDF (reference sequence). There are 12 residues in the CDR3.

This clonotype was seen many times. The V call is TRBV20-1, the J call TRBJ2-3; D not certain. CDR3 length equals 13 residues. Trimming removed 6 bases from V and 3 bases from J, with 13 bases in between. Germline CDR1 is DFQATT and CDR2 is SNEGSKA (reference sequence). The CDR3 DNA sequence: TGCAGTGCCCGAAAGGACGGGACAGATACGCAGTATTTT. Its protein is CSARKDGTDTQYF.

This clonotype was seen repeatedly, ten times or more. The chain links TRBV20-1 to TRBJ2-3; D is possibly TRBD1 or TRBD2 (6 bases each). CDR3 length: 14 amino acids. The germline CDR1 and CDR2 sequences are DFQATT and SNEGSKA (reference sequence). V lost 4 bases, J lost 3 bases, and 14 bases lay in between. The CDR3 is CSANRGVETDTQYF. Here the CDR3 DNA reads TGCAGTGCTAATAGGGGGGTCGAGACAGATACGCAGTATTTT.

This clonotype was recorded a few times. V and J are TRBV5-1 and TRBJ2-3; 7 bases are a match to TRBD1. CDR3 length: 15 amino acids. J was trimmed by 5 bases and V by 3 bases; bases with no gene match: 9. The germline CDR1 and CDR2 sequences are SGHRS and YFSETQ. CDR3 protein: CASSWGQTNLDTQYF. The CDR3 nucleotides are TGCGCCAGCAGCTGGGGACAGACCAACTTAGATACGCAGTATTTT.

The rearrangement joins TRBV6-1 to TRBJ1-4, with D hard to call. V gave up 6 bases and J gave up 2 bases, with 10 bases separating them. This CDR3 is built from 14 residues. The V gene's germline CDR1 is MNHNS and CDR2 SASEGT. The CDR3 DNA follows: TGTGCCAGCAGGAGTTCTGGTACTAATGAAAAACTGTTTTTT. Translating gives CASRSSGTNEKLFF.

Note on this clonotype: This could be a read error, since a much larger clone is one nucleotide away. The CDR3 loop is CASSLLQGTDTQYF. In nucleotides, the CDR3 is TGTGCCAGCAGTTTATTACAGGGGACAGATACGCAGTATTTT. The rearrangement links TRBV12-3 or TRBV12-4 to TRBJ2-3; 7 bases agree with TRBD1. V gave up 2 bases and J gave up 3 bases; unmatched junction bases: 2. The CDR3 totals 14 residues.

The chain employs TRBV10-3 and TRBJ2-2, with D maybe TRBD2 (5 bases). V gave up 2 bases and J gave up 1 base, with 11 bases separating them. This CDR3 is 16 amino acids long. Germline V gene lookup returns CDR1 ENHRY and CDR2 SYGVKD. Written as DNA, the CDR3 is TGTGCCATCAGTGAGGAGGTAGCGAGGAACACCGGGGAGCTGTTTTTT. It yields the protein CAISEEVARNTGELFF.

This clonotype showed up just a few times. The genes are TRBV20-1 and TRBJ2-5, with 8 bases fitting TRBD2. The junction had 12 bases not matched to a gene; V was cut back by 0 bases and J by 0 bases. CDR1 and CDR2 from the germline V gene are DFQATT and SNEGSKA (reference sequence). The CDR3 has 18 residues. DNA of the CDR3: TGCAGTGCTAGAGATCGGGTGGCGGGGGGTTTGTACCAAGAGACCCAGTACTTC. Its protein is CSARDRVAGGLYQETQYF.

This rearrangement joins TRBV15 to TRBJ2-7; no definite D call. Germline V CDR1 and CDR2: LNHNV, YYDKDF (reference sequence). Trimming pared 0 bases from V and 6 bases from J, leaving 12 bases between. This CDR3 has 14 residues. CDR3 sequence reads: CATSRDRDTGEQYF. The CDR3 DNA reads TGTGCCACCAGCAGAGATAGAGACACCGGCGAGCAGTACTTC.

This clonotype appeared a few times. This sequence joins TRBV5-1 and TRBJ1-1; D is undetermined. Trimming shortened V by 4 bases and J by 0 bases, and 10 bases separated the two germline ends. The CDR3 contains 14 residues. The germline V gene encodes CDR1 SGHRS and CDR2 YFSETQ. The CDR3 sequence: CASSREGVNTEAFF. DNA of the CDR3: TGCGCCAGCAGCCGGGAAGGAGTGAACACTGAAGCTTTCTTT.

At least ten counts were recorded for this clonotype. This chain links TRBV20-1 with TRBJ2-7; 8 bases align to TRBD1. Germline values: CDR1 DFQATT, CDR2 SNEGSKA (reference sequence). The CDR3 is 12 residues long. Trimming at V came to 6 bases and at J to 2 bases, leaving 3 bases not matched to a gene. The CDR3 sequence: CSARTGTYEQYF. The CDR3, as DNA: TGCAGTGCGAGGACAGGGACCTACGAGCAGTACTTC.

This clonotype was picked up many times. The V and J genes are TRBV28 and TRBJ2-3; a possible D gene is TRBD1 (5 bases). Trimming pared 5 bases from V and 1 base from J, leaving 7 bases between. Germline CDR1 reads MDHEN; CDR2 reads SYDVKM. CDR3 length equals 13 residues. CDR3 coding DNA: TGTGCCAGCAGTGGCAGGGGCACAGATACGCAGTATTTT. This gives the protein CASSGRGTDTQYF.

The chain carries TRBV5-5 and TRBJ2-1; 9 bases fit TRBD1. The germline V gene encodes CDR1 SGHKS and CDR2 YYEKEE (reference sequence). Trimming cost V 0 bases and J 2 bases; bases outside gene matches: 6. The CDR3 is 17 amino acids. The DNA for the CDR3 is TGTGCCAGCAGCTTGGGCTGGGACAGGGCCCCCTACAATGAGCAGTTCTTC. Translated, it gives CASSLGWDRAPYNEQFF.

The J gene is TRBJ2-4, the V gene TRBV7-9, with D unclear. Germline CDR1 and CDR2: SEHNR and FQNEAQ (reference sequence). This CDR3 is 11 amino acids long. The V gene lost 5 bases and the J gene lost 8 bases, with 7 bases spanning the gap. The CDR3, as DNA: TGTGCCAGCAGCGGGGAAGACATTCAGTACTTC. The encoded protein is CASSGEDIQYF.

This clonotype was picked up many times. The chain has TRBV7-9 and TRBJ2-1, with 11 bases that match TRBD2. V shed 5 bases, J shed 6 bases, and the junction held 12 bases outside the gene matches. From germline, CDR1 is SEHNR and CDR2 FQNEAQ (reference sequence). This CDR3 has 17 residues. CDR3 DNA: TGTGCCAGCAGCCGCACGACTAGCGGGGCCACCTCCAATGAGCAGTTCTTC. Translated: CASSRTTSGATSNEQFF.

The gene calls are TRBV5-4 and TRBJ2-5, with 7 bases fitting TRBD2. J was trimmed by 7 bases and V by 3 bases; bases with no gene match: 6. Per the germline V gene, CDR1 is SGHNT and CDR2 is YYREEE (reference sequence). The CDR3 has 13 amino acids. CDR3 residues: CASSSPGRGTQYF. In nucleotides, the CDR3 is TGTGCCAGCAGCTCGCCTGGGAGGGGGACCCAGTACTTC.

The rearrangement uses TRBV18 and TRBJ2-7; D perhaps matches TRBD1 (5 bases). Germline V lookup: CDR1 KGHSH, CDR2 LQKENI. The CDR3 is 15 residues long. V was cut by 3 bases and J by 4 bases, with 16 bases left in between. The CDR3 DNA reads TGTGCCAGCTCACCTACCAGTGAGACAGAGTACGAGCAGTACTTC. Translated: CASSPTSETEYEQYF.

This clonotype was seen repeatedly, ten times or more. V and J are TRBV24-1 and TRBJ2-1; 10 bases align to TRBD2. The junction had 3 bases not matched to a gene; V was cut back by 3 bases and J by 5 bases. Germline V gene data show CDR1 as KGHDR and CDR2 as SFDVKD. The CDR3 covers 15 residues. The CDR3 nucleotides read TGTGCCACCAGTGATCCCGGACTAGCGGACAATGAGCAGTTCTTC. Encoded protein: CATSDPGLADNEQFF.

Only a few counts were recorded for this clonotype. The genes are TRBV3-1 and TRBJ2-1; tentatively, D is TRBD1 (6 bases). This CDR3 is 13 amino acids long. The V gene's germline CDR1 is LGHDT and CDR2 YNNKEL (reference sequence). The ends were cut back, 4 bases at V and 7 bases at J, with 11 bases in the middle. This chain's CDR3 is CASSRQGWNEQFF. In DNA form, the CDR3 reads TGTGCCAGCAGCCGCCAGGGGTGGAATGAGCAGTTCTTC.

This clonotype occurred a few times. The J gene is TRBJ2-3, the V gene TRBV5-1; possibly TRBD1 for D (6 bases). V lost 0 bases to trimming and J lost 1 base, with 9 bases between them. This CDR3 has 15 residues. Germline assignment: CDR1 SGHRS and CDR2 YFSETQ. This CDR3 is CASSLVGARTDTQYF. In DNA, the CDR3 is TGCGCCAGCAGCTTGGTGGGGGCGCGCACAGATACGCAGTATTTT.